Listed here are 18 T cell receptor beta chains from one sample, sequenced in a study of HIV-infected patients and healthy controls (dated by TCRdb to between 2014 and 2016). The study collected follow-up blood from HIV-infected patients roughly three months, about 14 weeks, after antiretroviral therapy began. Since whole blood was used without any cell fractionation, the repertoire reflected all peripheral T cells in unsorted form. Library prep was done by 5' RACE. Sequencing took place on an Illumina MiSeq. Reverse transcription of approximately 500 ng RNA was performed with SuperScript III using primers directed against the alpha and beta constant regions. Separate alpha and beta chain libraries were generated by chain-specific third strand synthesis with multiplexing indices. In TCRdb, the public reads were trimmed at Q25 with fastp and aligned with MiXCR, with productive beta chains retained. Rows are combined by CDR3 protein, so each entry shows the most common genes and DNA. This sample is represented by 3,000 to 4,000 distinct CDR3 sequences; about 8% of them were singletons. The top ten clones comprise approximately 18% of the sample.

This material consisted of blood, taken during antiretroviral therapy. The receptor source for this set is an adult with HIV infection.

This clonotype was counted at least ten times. As DNA, the CDR3 is TGTGCCAGCAGCGTAGGCCCGACCCAAGAGACCCAGTACTTC. This codes for CASSVGPTQETQYF. V is TRBV9 and J is TRBJ2-5; D ambiguous. Germline loops: CDR1 SGDLS, CDR2 YYNGEE. The CDR3 length is 14 residues. Trimming took 0 bases from V and 1 from J, leaving 7 bases between them. Supplemented by reference TRBV9 and TRBJ2-5, the full variable domain reads DSGVTQTPKHLITATGQRVTLRCSPRSGDLSVYWYQQSLDQGLQFLIQYYNGEERAKGNILERFSAQQFPDLHSELNLSSLELGDSALYFCASSVGPTQETQYFGPGTRLLVL.

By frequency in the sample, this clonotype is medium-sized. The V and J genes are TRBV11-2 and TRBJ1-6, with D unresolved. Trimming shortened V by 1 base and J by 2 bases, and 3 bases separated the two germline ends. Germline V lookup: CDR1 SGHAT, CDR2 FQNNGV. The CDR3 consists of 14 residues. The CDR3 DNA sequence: TGTGCCAGCAGCTTAGGGCCCTATAATTCACCCCTCCACTTT. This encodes CASSLGPYNSPLHF.

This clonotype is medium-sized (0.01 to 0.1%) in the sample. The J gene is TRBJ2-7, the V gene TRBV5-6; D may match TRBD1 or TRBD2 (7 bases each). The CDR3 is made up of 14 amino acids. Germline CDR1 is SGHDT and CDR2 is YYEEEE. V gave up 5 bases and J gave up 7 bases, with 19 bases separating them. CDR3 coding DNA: TGTGCCAGCAGGAGACAGGGAGGGCCTACGGAGCAGTACTTC. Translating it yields CASRRQGGPTEQYF.

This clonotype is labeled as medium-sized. CDR3 coding DNA: TGTGCCAGCAGCCAAACCTGGACAGTCGACTATGGCTACACCTTC. Translating gives CASSQTWTVDYGYTF. The chain couples TRBV4-2 to TRBJ1-2; perhaps TRBD1 as D (6 bases). Germline V lookup: CDR1 LGHNA, CDR2 YNFKEQ. The ends were cut back, 2 bases at V and 3 bases at J, with 13 bases in the middle. CDR3 size: 15 residues.

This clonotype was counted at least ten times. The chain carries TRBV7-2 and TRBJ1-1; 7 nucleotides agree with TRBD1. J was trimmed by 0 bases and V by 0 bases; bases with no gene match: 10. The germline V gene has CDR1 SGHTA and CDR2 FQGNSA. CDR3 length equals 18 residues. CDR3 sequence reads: CASSLAGSWGQMNTEAFF. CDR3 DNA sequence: TGTGCCAGCAGCTTAGCGGGATCGTGGGGACAGATGAACACTGAAGCTTTCTTT.

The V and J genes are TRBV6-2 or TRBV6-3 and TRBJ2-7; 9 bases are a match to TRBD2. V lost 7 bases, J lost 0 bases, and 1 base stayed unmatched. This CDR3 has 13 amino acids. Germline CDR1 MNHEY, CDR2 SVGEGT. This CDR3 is CASKTSGSYEQYF. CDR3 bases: TGTGCCAGCAAGACTAGCGGCTCCTACGAGCAGTACTTC.

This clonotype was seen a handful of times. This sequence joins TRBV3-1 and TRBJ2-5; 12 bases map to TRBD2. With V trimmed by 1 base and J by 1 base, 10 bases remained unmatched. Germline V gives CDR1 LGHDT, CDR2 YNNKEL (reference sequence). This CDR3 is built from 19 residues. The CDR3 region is CASSQGWTSGVGGQETQYF. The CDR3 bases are TGTGCCAGCAGCCAAGGTTGGACTAGCGGGGTGGGGGGCCAAGAGACCCAGTACTTC.

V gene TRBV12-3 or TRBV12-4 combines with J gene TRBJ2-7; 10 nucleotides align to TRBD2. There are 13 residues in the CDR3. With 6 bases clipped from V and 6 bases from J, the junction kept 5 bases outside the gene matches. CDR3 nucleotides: TGTGCCAGCAGAGCGGGGGGGCGGCGCGAGCAGTACTTC. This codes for CASRAGGRREQYF.

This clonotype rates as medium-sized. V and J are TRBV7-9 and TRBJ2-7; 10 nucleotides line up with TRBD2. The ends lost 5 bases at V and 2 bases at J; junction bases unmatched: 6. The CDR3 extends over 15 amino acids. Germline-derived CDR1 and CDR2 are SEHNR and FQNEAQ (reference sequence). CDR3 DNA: TGTGCCAGCAGCCCGGGGACTAGCGTTACCTACGAGCAGTACTTC. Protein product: CASSPGTSVTYEQYF. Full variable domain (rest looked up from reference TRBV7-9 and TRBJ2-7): DTGVSQNPRHKITKRGQNVTFRCDPISEHNRLYWYRQTLGQGPEFLTYFQNEAQLEKSRLLSDRFSAERPKGSFSTLEIQRTEQGDSAMYLCASSPGTSVTYEQYFGPGTRLTVT.

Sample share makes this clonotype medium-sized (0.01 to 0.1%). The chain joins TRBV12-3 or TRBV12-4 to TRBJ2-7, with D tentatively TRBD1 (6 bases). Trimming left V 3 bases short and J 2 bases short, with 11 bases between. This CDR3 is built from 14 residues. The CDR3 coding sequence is TGTGCCAGCAGTTTCGGGGCAGGGGCCTACGAGCAGTACTTC. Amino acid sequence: CASSFGAGAYEQYF.

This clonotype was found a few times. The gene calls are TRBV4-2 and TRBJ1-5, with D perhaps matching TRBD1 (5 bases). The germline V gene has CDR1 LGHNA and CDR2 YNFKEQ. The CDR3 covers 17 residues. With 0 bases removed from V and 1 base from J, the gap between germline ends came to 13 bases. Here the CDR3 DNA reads TGTGCCAGCAGCCAAGACGGGCCGGGACGCAGCAATCAGCCCCAGCATTTT. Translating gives CASSQDGPGRSNQPQHF.

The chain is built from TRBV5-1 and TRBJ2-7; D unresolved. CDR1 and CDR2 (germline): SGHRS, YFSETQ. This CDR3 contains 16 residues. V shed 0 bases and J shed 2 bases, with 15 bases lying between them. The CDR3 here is CASSLERWTFAYEQYF. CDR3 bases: TGCGCCAGCAGCTTGGAAAGGTGGACGTTTGCCTACGAGCAGTACTTC.

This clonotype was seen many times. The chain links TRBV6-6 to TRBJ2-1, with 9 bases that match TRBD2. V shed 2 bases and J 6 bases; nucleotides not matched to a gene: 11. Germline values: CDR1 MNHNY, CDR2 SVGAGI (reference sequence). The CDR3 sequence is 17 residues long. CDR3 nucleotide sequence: TGTGCCAGCAGTTACCCCTCTCCGGGACTAGCAACCAATGAGCAGTTCTTC. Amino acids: CASSYPSPGLATNEQFF.

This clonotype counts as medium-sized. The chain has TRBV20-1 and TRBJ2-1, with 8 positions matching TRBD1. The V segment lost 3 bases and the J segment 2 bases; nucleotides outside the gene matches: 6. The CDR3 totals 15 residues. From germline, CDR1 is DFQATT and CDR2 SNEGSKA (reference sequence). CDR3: CSASLRGRTYNEQFF. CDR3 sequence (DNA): TGCAGTGCTAGCCTCAGGGGGCGTACCTACAATGAGCAGTTCTTC.

The CDR3 is CASSFPGGQNTEAFF. The CDR3 DNA sequence: TGTGCCAGCAGTTTTCCAGGGGGCCAGAACACTGAAGCTTTCTTT. The rearrangement uses TRBV12-3 or TRBV12-4 and TRBJ1-1; 8 nucleotides align to TRBD1. V shed 3 bases and J 1 base; nucleotides not matched to a gene: 4. This CDR3 spans 15 amino acids.

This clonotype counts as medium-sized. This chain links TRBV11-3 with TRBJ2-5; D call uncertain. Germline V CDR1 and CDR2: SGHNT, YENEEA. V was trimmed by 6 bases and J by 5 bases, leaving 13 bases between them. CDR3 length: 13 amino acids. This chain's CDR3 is CASSKRALETQYF. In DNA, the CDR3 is TGTGCCAGCAGTAAACGGGCTCTTGAGACCCAGTACTTC.

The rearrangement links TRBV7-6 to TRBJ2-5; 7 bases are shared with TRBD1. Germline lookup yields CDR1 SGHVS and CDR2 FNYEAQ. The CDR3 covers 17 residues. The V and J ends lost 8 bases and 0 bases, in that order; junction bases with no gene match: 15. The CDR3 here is CASAEGAPEWYQETQYF. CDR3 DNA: TGTGCCAGCGCTGAGGGGGCACCTGAGTGGTACCAAGAGACCCAGTACTTC.

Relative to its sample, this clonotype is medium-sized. The DNA for the CDR3 is TGCGCCAGCAGCTCCCCCTCCGGACTCTCCAGGGGGCTTAATGAAAAACTGTTTTTT. This gives the protein CASSSPSGLSRGLNEKLFF. This chain connects TRBV5-1 to TRBJ1-4, with 8 bases matching TRBD1. The germline V gene has CDR1 SGHRS and CDR2 YFSETQ. V dropped 3 bases and J dropped 4; count of bases not matched to a gene: 17. CDR3 length: 19 amino acids.